This T cell receptor beta chain was identified during a study of Ad26.COV2.S vaccination and SARS-CoV-2 variants. Regarding the study as a whole: Substantial response breadth was reportedly seen for spike-specific CD8+ and CD4+ T cells after vaccination.

About this clone: What it recognizes is unknown.

Treatment of the sample: 19 received Ad26.COV2.S at low or high dose, single or two shots; 5 received placebo; per-sample allocation not given. All samples were drawn on day 63, counting from the first vaccine or placebo injection. Sequencing was performed with immunoSEQ multiplex PCR; in TCRdb, only in-frame clones are kept and a portion is missing. Here the sample spans roughly 380,000 clones, around nine tenths being singletons. The V gene's germline CDR1 is MGHDK and CDR2 SYGVNS. The CDR3 loop spans 12 amino acids. V gave up 6 bases and J gave up 10 bases, with 10 bases separating them. V is TRBV25-1 and J is TRBJ1-6, with D uncertain. This clonotype was obtained from a person aged 18-60 years who received the Ad26.COV2.S COVID-19 vaccine or a placebo. Source: peripheral blood, taken in a trial of Ad26.COV2.S vaccine versus placebo. As DNA, the CDR3 is TGTGCCAGCAGCCCCGTTGGATCACCCCTCCACTTT. It is translated as CASSPVGSPLHF.